This paragraph reports one T cell receptor beta chain. The target antigen is unknown. The CDR3 is 15 residues long. V was clipped by 3 bases and J by 7 bases; unmatched bases: 8. Germline-derived CDR1 and CDR2 are MNHEY and SVGAGI. The data are from a study of identical twins. Study conclusions and caveats: There were fewer insertions in abundant cord blood beta clonotypes, but memory repertoires showed no such pattern.

MiXCR, applied by TCRdb to the 5' RACE reads, yields one record per CDR3 protein. Counted here are 540,000 or so distinct CDR3 sequences, around 20% occurring once; the ten biggest clones make up around 0.5%. Another study also made use of these data, one on yellow fever vaccine responses in identical twins.

The TCR sequence derives from a woman aged 18-35 years in good health. Sequenced material: CD4+ T cells sorted from blood. V is TRBV6-5 and J is TRBJ2-1, with 8 bases that match TRBD1. The CDR3 here is CASSYDRGRRNEQFF. The CDR3 nucleotides read TGTGCCAGCAGTTATGACAGGGGAAGAAGGAATGAGCAGTTCTTC.